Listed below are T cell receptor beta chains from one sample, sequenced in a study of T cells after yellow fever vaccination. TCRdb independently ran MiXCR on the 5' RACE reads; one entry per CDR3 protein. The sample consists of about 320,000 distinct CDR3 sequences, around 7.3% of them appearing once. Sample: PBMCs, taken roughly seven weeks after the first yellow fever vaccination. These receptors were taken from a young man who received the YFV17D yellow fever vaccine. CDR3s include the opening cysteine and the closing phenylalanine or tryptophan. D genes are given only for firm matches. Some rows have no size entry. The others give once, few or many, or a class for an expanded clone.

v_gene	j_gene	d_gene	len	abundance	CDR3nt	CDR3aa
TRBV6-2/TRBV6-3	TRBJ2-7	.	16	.	TGTGCCAGCAGTCCCCCGTCGGGAAAACACTCCTACGAGCAGTACTTC	CASSPPSGKHSYEQYF
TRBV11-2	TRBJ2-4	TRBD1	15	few	TGTGCCAGCAGCACCACACAGGGGAGAACGAACATTCAGTACTTC	CASSTTQGRTNIQYF
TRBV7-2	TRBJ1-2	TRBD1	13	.	TGTGCCAGCAGCTTACAGGGGGGTGGTGGCTACACCTTC	CASSLQGGGGYTF
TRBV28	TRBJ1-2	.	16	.	TGTGCCAGCAGTTCCGCCCGGGGGGCTGGTAACTATGGCTACACCTTC	CASSSARGAGNYGYTF
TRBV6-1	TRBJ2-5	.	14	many	TGTGCCAGCACTACCGGGCCAGGACAAGAGACCCAGTACTTC	CASTTGPGQETQYF
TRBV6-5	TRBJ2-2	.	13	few	TGTGCCAGCAGTTACAGGACCTTAGGAGAGCTGTTTTTT	CASSYRTLGELFF
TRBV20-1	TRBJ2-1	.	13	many	TGCAGTGCTAGGGCCGCTACCTACAATGAGCAGTTCTTC	CSARAATYNEQFF
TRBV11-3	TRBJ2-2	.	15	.	TGTGCCAGCAGCCACCCGGGTACGGCTCACGGGGAGCTGTTTTTT	CASSHPGTAHGELFF
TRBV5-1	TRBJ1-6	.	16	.	TGCGCCAGCAGCTTAACGACGAGCTCCTATAATTCACCCCTCCACTTT	CASSLTTSSYNSPLHF
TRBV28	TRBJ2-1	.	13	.	TGTGCCAGCAGTTTGAGGCTTCCTAATGAGCAGTTCTTC	CASSLRLPNEQFF
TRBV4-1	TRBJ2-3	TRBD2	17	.	TGCGCCAGCAGCCCTGGAACGGGAGGAGGTAGCACAGATACGCAGTATTTT	CASSPGTGGGSTDTQYF
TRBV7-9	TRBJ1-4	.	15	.	TGTGCCAGCAGCTCCTTCGGGGGTTGGAATGAAAAACTGTTTTTT	CASSSFGGWNEKLFF
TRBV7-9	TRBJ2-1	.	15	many	TGTGCCAGCAGCCGCCTCCCCGAGGGGCGCAATGAGCAGTTCTTC	CASSRLPEGRNEQFF
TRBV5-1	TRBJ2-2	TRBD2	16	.	TGCGCCAGCAGCCCACTAGCGGGGGGCCACACCGGGGAGCTGTTTTTT	CASSPLAGGHTGELFF
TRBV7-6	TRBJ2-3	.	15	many	TGTGCCAGCAGCTTAATAGGGGCCAGCACAGATACGCAGTATTTT	CASSLIGASTDTQYF
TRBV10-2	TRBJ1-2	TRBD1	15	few	TGCGCCAGCAGTGGCGGACCGGGACAGGGCTATGGCTACACCTTC	CASSGGPGQGYGYTF
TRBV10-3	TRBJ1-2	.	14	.	TGTGCCATCAGGTTTTTAGACAGAGACTATGGCTACACCTTC	CAIRFLDRDYGYTF
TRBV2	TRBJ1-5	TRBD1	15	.	TGTGCCAGCAGTGAAGCGGACAGGGGGTATCAGCCCCAGCATTTT	CASSEADRGYQPQHF
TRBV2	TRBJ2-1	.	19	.	TGTACCATCAGTGACCGCCGCAGGGGACTCAATCAATTCTACAATGAGCAGTTCTTC	CTISDRRRGLNQFYNEQFF
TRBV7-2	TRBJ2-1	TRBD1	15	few	TGTGCCAGCAGCTCACGGGACAGGTTATACAATGAGCAGTTCTTC	CASSSRDRLYNEQFF
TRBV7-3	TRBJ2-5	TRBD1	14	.	TGTGCCAGCAGCTTAAGACAGGGGGTCAAGACCCAGTACTTC	CASSLRQGVKTQYF
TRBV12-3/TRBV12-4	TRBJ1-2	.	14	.	TGTGCCAGCACCCCGGGACTGAATGGGGTAGGCTACACCTTC	CASTPGLNGVGYTF
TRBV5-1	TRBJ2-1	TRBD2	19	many	TGCGCCAGCAGCGGGCCGGGAAGCGGGGGGGCTATCCCTTACAATGAGCAGTTCTTC	CASSGPGSGGAIPYNEQFF
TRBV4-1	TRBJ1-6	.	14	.	TGCGCCAGCAGCCGGGCGCCCTATAATTCACCCCTCCACTTT	CASSRAPYNSPLHF
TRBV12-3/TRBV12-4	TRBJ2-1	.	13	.	TGTGCCAGCAGTTTCGGGCCCCGGAATGAGCAGTTCTTC	CASSFGPRNEQFF
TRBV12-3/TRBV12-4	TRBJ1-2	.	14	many	TGTGCCAGCACCCTCGGCGGGCAGCTATCTGGCTACACCTTC	CASTLGGQLSGYTF
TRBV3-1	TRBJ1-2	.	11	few	TGTGCCAGCGGAAGGGAGGCTGGCTACACCTTC	CASGREAGYTF
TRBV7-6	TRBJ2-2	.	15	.	TGTGCCAGCAGCTTATTAGCAGACTCGCCCGGGGAGCTGTTTTTT	CASSLLADSPGELFF
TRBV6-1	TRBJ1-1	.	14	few	TGTGCCAGCAGAACAACACAGGTGAACACTGAAGCTTTCTTT	CASRTTQVNTEAFF
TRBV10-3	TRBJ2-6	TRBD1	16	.	TGTGCCATCAGCGCGACAGGGGGCACTGGGGCCAACGTCCTGACTTTC	CAISATGGTGANVLTF
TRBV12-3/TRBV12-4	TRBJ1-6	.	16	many	TGTGCCAGCAGCCCTTTGGGGGGGGTAGGCAATTCACCCCTCCACTTT	CASSPLGGVGNSPLHF
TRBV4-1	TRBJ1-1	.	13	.	TGCGCCAGCAGCCAAGGCGGGGGAGCTGAAGCTTTCTTT	CASSQGGGAEAFF